Detailed here is one T cell receptor beta chain. What it recognizes is unknown. This sample was taken from a study of PD-1 blockade in classical Hodgkin lymphoma. Exposure to brentuximab vedotin varied, and each patient had relapsed following autologous stem cell transplantation. Study-wide findings and caveats: Compared with baseline, CD4+ but not CD8+ TCR diversity had risen significantly by C4D1.

Only in-frame clones appear in the TCRdb table, and some are missing; sequencing was by immunoSEQ multiplex PCR. The sample holds 150,000 or so clones; approximately 80% are singletons and the top ten take 7.5% to 9.5%. The CDR3 is made up of 17 amino acids. The ends were cut back, 0 bases at V and 1 base at J, with 15 bases in the middle. The germline V gene encodes CDR1 ENHRY and CDR2 SYGVKD. The V gene is TRBV10-3, the J gene TRBJ1-1; the D gene is possibly TRBD1 (6 bases). The receptor was isolated from a human donor with classical Hodgkin lymphoma. The starting material was peripheral blood mononuclear cells (PBMCs), obtained before the second cycle of nivolumab. The CDR3 DNA reads as TGTGCCATCAGTGAGTCAGGTGGTGGGGGCGGGAACACTGAAGCTTTCTTT. This gives the protein CAISESGGGGGNTEAFF.